This T cell receptor beta chain is from a study of shared clonotypes between healthy human individuals. Background on the study: A donor's plate count was three for CD4 naive and three for CD4 memory; CD8 naive had two and CD8 memory one. Findings and caveats of the study: The study drew on few donors, limiting represented genetic and exposure-history diversity. Unshared clonotypes carried lower generation probabilities than those common to all four donors.

Naive CD8 cells lacked CD45RO, underwent positive selection for CCR7 and left out terminally differentiated effector memory CD45RA+ cells. Donors were healthy HIV-negative adults without recently reported acute infections or vaccinations. Points on this clone: Its antigen is not known.

TCRdb's copy holds only in-frame clones and misses some; the assay was immunoSEQ multiplex PCR. Of over 2 million clones listed, 85% to 95% are singletons. Trimming stripped 5 bases from V and 11 bases from J, with 22 bases between. The length of the CDR3 is 15 residues. CDR1 SEHNR and CDR2 FQNEAQ come from the germline V gene (reference sequence). This clonotype was sampled from a man aged 18 to 30 in good health. The sequenced sample consisted of naive CD8+ T cells sorted from blood. V gene TRBV7-9 combines with J gene TRBJ2-1, with a possible D match to TRBD1 (6 bases). Here the CDR3 reads CASSPERQGTMKQFF. CDR3 nucleotide sequence: TGTGCCAGCAGCCCGGAACGGCAGGGGACAATGAAGCAGTTCTTC.